The T cell receptor (beta chain) described here comes from a study of T cell repertoires in cytomegalovirus infection. Study context: Indications of both CMV infection and matching HLA type were provided by public TCR beta signatures. The study's findings and limits: In two of eight donors, the top clonotype was HLA-C-restricted CMV-specific. Based on cumulative public TCR beta family frequency, carriers of CMV plus the relevant HLA were identified.

The germline V gene has CDR1 MNHEY and CDR2 SVGEGT. V gave up 5 bases and J gave up 8 bases; unmatched junction bases: 14. CDR3 length equals 15 residues. TCRdb recomputed calls from the reads with MiXCR, one row per CDR3 protein. The repertoire consists of 150,000 to 200,000 distinct CDR3 sequences, with roughly 30% occurring once and the leading ten covering roughly 29%. A few counts support this clonotype. The antigen is unknown. Sequencing was done on a sample of PBMCs. This sequence was found in a human donor in good health (CMV status not recorded). Some clones in this sample may be carry-over from other donors' samples. The chain has TRBV6-2 or TRBV6-3 and TRBJ1-2, with 7 nucleotides matching TRBD1. DNA for the CDR3: TGTGCCAGCAGTACTCACAGGGGAAGGAAAGGAGGCTACACCTTC. This gives the protein CASSTHRGRKGGYTF.